These T cell receptor beta chains were read from a single sample in a study of shared clonotypes between healthy human individuals. Produced via immunoSEQ multiplex PCR; TCRdb's table is partial and in-frame only. The table shows hundreds of thousands of clones, with 73% occurring only once. The sample consisted of memory CD4+ T cells sorted from blood. The receptor source for this set is a woman younger than 45 in good health. Each CDR3 is given without its conserved first and last residue. A D gene is named only where the DNA matches it firmly. Where a row states a size, it is once, few, many or the class of an expanded clone; other rows omit it.

12	TRBD1	TRBV6-5	TRBJ2-5	-	ASSRRQGSETQY
10	-	TRBV2	TRBJ2-7	-	ASSKNSYEQY
10	-	TRBV28	TRBJ1-1	-	ASSFRNTEAF
14	-	TRBV19	TRBJ1-3	-	ASSRIRGSPGNTIY
16	TRBD1	TRBV5-1	TRBJ2-3	-	ASSLGQGSFPGTDTQY
12	-	TRBV19	TRBJ2-7	-	ASMNSGNNYEQY
9	-	TRBV28	TRBJ1-1	-	EVRENTEAF
15	-	TRBV4-1	TRBJ2-2	once	ASSQDLGRGFSGELF
12	-	TRBV29-1	TRBJ2-1	-	SVEGRTTYNEQF
15	TRBD1	TRBV5-4	TRBJ2-1	-	ASSLTTGTVTYNEQF
13	TRBD1	TRBV25-1	TRBJ2-7	-	ASSRGTGGFNEQY
15	-	TRBV1	TRBJ2-7	-	TSSQDPSGGLAYEQY
11	TRBD1	TRBV18	TRBJ1-1	-	ASSEGQGTEAF
12	TRBD1	TRBV14	TRBJ1-2	few	ASSRSGTEHGYT
15	TRBD1	TRBV6-1	TRBJ1-4	once	ASSDTGGLWTNEKLF
11	-	TRBV27	TRBJ1-1	many	ASRRQSNTEAF
10	-	TRBV4-1	TRBJ2-3	-	ASSHSRDTQY
12	-	TRBV2	TRBJ1-1	-	ASKTVSTYTEAF
17	TRBD2	TRBV18	TRBJ2-2	-	ASSPRGTSGSTDTGELF
12	-	TRBV2	TRBJ2-1	-	ASSLAGHRVEQF
13	-	TRBV28	TRBJ1-1	-	ASSLHGAMNTEAF
12	-	TRBV7-6	TRBJ1-1	-	ASSVQTGNTEAF
11	-	TRBV19	TRBJ1-1	-	ASTFIGGTEAF
11	-	TRBV18	TRBJ1-5	-	ASSPGQDQPQH
10	-	TRBV7-9	TRBJ1-1	few	ASSLDPKEAF
12	-	TRBV6-4	TRBJ2-1	-	ARARGISYNEQF
13	-	TRBV7-9	TRBJ2-7	once	ASSTYRWDSYEQY
13	-	TRBV18	TRBJ2-7	-	ASSPRSGSSYEQY
13	-	TRBV5-1	TRBJ2-2	-	ASSTGTLNTGELF
11	-	TRBV29-1	TRBJ1-4	-	SVSGGHGEKLF
14	-	TRBV14	TRBJ2-1	-	ASSRDRGTAYNEQF
13	TRBD1	TRBV28	TRBJ2-2	-	ASRSPGQGPGELF
11	-	TRBV6-1	TRBJ2-4	-	ASSEFPKNIQY
13	TRBD2	TRBV6-1	TRBJ2-1	-	ASSVTSGRAGDEF
13	TRBD2	TRBV5-1	TRBJ2-1	many	ASSRSGGGYNEQF
12	-	TRBV15	TRBJ2-5	many	ATSRGLLGETQY
15	TRBD2	TRBV25-1	TRBJ2-3	-	ASSAPGTTHQSDTQY
13	TRBD1	TRBV28	TRBJ2-2	-	ASSFGTGRTGELF
11	-	TRBV27	TRBJ1-1	-	ASSFRPGTEAF
12	TRBD1	TRBV5-1	TRBJ1-1	-	ASSTGQGYTEAF
10	-	TRBV6-6	TRBJ2-5	-	ASSYHQETQY
13	TRBD2	TRBV19	TRBJ2-3	once	ASSDAGLGTDTQY
11	-	TRBV7-8	TRBJ2-7	-	ASSLMDYYEQY
11	-	TRBV7-9	TRBJ2-2	-	ASSLDFTGELF
13	-	TRBV2	TRBJ2-1	-	ASIGRQGSYNEQF
10	-	TRBV4-2	TRBJ2-7	-	ASSQDLGEQY